These 7 T cell receptor beta chains share one sample of origin, sequenced in a study of beta chain features in type 1 diabetes. As every portion of the isolated RNA was reverse transcribed, the sequencing read expressed TCRB transcripts. Data came from immunoSEQ multiplex PCR; TCRdb stores just in-frame clones and leaves some out. Among fewer than 550,000 clones listed, approximately 10% were seen once. The sequencing input was naive CD4+ T cells from blood. Receptors were obtained from a woman aged 18-35 years in good health.

This clone was detected a few times. The chain recombines TRBV2 with TRBJ2-3; the D is unclear. The CDR3 is made up of 13 amino acids. The ends were cut back, 7 bases at V and 5 bases at J, with 13 bases in the middle. Germline CDR1 SNHLY, CDR2 FYNNEI. The CDR3 region is CASTGMLGDTQYF. In nucleotides, the CDR3 is TGTGCCAGCACGGGTATGCTGGGAGATACGCAGTATTTT.

The V gene is TRBV9, the J gene TRBJ2-1; D unresolved. The CDR3 is made up of 12 amino acids. The V end was cut by 3 bases, the J end by 9 bases, with 10 bases between. Looked up from germline, CDR1 is SGDLS and CDR2 is YYNGEE. CDR3 protein: CASSAFGIEQFF. CDR3 DNA: TGTGCCAGCAGCGCGTTCGGCATTGAGCAGTTCTTC. Drawing the rest from reference TRBV9 and TRBJ2-1, the complete variable domain is DSGVTQTPKHLITATGQRVTLRCSPRSGDLSVYWYQQSLDQGLQFLIQYYNGEERAKGNILERFSAQQFPDLHSELNLSSLELGDSALYFCASSAFGIEQFFGPGTRLTVL.

The chain joins TRBV7-9 to TRBJ2-2, with D possibly being TRBD1 or TRBD2 (5 bases each). The V end lost 0 bases, the J end lost 4 bases, and 18 bases lay between the germline ends. Per germline, CDR1 SEHNR and CDR2 FQNEAQ (reference sequence). CDR3 length: 18 amino acids. The CDR3 protein is CASSLALLREQVTGELFF. CDR3 bases: TGTGCCAGCAGCTTAGCCCTCCTTCGGGAACAGGTCACCGGGGAGCTGTTTTTT.

In this sample, this clone turned up a few times. The chain uses TRBV4-3 and TRBJ1-5; the D is unclear. Trimming stripped 2 bases from V and 4 bases from J, with 6 bases between. The CDR3 contains 13 residues. Germline V gene data show CDR1 as LGHNA and CDR2 as YSLEER. CDR3 nucleotides: TGCGCCAGCAGCCAACGACGGAATCAGCCCCAGCATTTT. Its protein is CASSQRRNQPQHF.

The chain links TRBV9 to TRBJ1-1, with TRBD1 as a possible D gene (6 bases). CDR3 length: 16 amino acids. Trimming pared 0 bases from V and 3 bases from J, leaving 15 bases between. The germline CDR1 and CDR2 sequences are SGDLS and YYNGEE. The CDR3 region is CASSVDAGDMYTEAFF. CDR3 coding DNA: TGTGCCAGCAGCGTAGACGCAGGGGATATGTACACTGAAGCTTTCTTT.

V gene TRBV7-3 combines with J gene TRBJ2-3, with D possibly TRBD2 on 5 matching bases. Per germline, CDR1 SGHTA and CDR2 FQGTGA. V lost 5 bases to trimming and J lost 1 base, with 16 bases between them. CDR3 length: 16 amino acids. CDR3 nucleotides: TGTGCCAGCAGCGAGGGCCTTGGAATCGGCACAGATACGCAGTATTTT. This gives the protein CASSEGLGIGTDTQYF.

The rearrangement links TRBV18 to TRBJ2-1; 11 nucleotides agree with TRBD1. The CDR3 is made up of 15 amino acids. The germline V gene encodes CDR1 KGHSH and CDR2 LQKENI. After removal of 3 bases from V and 7 bases from J, the junction contained 5 bases not matched to a gene. The CDR3 sequence is CASSPGTGGINEQFF. The CDR3 DNA sequence: TGTGCCAGCTCACCCGGGACAGGGGGTATTAATGAGCAGTTCTTC.